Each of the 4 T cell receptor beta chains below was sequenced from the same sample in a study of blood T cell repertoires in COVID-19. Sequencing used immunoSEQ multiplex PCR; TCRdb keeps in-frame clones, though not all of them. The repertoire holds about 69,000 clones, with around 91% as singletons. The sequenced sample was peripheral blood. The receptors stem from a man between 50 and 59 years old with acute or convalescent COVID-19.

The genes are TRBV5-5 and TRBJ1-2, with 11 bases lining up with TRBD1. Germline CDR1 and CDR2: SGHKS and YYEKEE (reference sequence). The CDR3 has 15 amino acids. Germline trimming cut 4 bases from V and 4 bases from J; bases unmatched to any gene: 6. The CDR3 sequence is CASSRGTGGFYGYTF. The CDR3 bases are TGTGCCAGCAGCCGCGGGACAGGGGGATTCTATGGCTACACCTTC.

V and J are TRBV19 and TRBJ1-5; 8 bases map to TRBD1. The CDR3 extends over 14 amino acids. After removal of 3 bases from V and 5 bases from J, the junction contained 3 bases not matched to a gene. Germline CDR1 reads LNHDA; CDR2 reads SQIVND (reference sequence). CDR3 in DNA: TGTGCCAGTAGTATCGACAGGGGTGATCAGCCCCAGCATTTT. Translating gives CASSIDRGDQPQHF.

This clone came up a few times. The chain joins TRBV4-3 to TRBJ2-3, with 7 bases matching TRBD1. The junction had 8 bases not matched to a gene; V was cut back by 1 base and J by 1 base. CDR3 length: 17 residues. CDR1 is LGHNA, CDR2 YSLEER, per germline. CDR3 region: CASSQGLQGWGTDTQYF. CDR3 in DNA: TGCGCCAGCAGCCAAGGTTTACAGGGGTGGGGCACAGATACGCAGTATTTT.

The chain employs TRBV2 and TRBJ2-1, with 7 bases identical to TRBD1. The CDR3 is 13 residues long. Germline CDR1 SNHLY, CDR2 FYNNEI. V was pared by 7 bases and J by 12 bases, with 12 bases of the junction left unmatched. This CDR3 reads CASTPGQVLWQFF. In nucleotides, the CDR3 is TGTGCCAGCACCCCCGGACAGGTTTTATGGCAGTTCTTC.